The rows below give T cell receptor beta chains drawn from one sample of a study of beta chain features in type 1 diabetes. Produced via immunoSEQ multiplex PCR; TCRdb's table is partial and in-frame only. This sample yields around 240,000 clones, of which around 10% are seen a single time; about 0.037% belongs to the top ten. The source material was naive CD4+ T cells from blood. These receptors came from a woman between 18 and 29 years old in good health. Both conserved end residues are part of each CDR3. Fields, in order: J gene, D gene, V gene, clone size, CDR3 DNA, CDR3 protein. A D gene is named only where the DNA matches it firmly. Expanded clones get a size class; other rows say once, few or many, or leave the size out.

TRBJ2-7	-	TRBV5-1	-	TGCGCCAGCAGCTTGGATTCTAGACGCTACGAGCAGTACTTC	CASSLDSRRYEQYF
TRBJ1-1	TRBD1	TRBV6-5	-	TGTGCCAGCAGTCAGACAGGGCCGAACACTGAAGCTTTCTTT	CASSQTGPNTEAFF
TRBJ1-1	TRBD1	TRBV4-1	few	TGCGCCAGCAGCCACGACCGGGACAGGATGAACACTGAAGCTTTCTTT	CASSHDRDRMNTEAFF
TRBJ1-6	-	TRBV9	-	TGTGCCAGCAGCGTATTGGGGAGTGAATCACCCCTCCACTTT	CASSVLGSESPLHF
TRBJ2-5	-	TRBV4-1	few	TGCGCCAGCAGCCTCGGACTGCAAGAGACCCAGTACTTC	CASSLGLQETQYF
TRBJ2-7	TRBD1	TRBV29-1	few	TGCAGCGTTAGGACAGGATCCTACGAGCAGTACTTC	CSVRTGSYEQYF
TRBJ2-2	TRBD1	TRBV2	-	TGTGCCCTGACAGGGGGCTCGCGCACCGGGGAGCTGTTTTTT	CALTGGSRTGELFF
TRBJ2-3	TRBD2	TRBV14	few	TGTGCCAGCAGCCAATTCCTAGCGGGCGCAGATACGCAGTATTTT	CASSQFLAGADTQYF
TRBJ1-2	-	TRBV2	-	TGTGCCAGCAGCCCAGACTTTTCCTATGGCTACACCTTC	CASSPDFSYGYTF
TRBJ2-3	-	TRBV30	-	TGTGCCTGGAGTCCCCCCCGGGGAGCAACAGATACGCAGTATTTT	CAWSPPRGATDTQYF
TRBJ2-3	TRBD1	TRBV6-1	-	TGTGCCAGCAGACAGGGGTCAGATACGCAGTATTTT	CASRQGSDTQYF
TRBJ2-5	-	TRBV5-4	-	TGTGCCAGCAACCAGGACAGAACGGAGACCCAGTACTTC	CASNQDRTETQYF
TRBJ1-4	-	TRBV5-1	-	TGCGCCAGCAGCTTCGGGAGGGTCGGAAATAATGAAAAACTGTTTTTT	CASSFGRVGNNEKLFF
TRBJ1-5	-	TRBV12-5	-	TGTGCTAGTGGTTTCGGACAAGGTAACCAGCCCCAGCATTTT	CASGFGQGNQPQHF
TRBJ1-1	-	TRBV6-1	-	TGTGCCAGCTCAGAAAAGGGGCGGATCACTGAAGCTTTCTTT	CASSEKGRITEAFF
TRBJ2-7	-	TRBV5-4	few	TGTGCCAGCAGCTCGTCTAGCTCCTACGAGCAGTACTTC	CASSSSSSYEQYF
TRBJ1-1	-	TRBV9	-	TGTGCCAGCAGCCCCACACAGGGAGGGCGCACTGAAGCTTTCTTT	CASSPTQGGRTEAFF
TRBJ1-3	-	TRBV5-4	-	TGTGCCAGCAGCTTGGAACGGGGAACGGGAAACACCATATATTTT	CASSLERGTGNTIYF
TRBJ1-5	TRBD1	TRBV5-1	-	TGCGCCAGCAGCTCGTCGGGACAGGGGAGCGGGCCCCAGCATTTT	CASSSSGQGSGPQHF
TRBJ2-6	TRBD1	TRBV5-1	-	TGCGCCAGCAGCTTGCGTGAACAGGGGTCCGGGGCCAACGTCCTGACTTTC	CASSLREQGSGANVLTF